The 27 T cell receptor beta chains in this list originate from one sample, sequenced in a study of regulatory dendritic cells for organ transplantation. Sorted subsets were CFSE-labeled and cultured four to six days with allogeneic dendritic cells. Their target antigens are unknown. Sequenced by immunoSEQ multiplex PCR; TCRdb stores in-frame clones only, minus some. The data show roughly 8,500 clones, approximately 67% seen once. Sequenced sample: memory CD4+ T cells from blood cultured with dendritic cells. Subset described: CD45RO+ memory T cells. These TCRs come from a human donor in good health.

In this sample, this clone is large. The CDR3 sequence is CANPEVGAKYQETQYF. CDR3 coding DNA: TGTGCCAACCCAGAAGTGGGAGCGAAGTACCAAGAGACCCAGTACTTC. This sequence joins TRBV2 and TRBJ2-5, with TRBD2 as a possible D gene (5 bases). Germline V gene lookup returns CDR1 SNHLY and CDR2 FYNNEI. This CDR3 comprises 16 residues. With 10 bases removed from V and 0 bases from J, the gap between germline ends came to 21 bases.

V and J are TRBV11-2 and TRBJ2-5; D is perhaps TRBD2 (5 bases). Deletions cut 4 bases from V and 7 bases from J, with 16 bases between. Germline V gene data show CDR1 as SGHAT and CDR2 as FQNNGV. The CDR3 loop spans 14 amino acids. The CDR3 spells CASSSSRVEGTQYF. CDR3 DNA sequence: TGTGCCAGCAGCTCAAGCAGAGTTGAGGGGACCCAGTACTTC.

This clone has a handful of counts. The chain is built from TRBV2 and TRBJ2-5, with 10 bases lining up with TRBD2. Germline V lookup: CDR1 SNHLY, CDR2 FYNNEI. Trimming took 6 bases from V and 5 from J; bases not matched to a gene: 15. The CDR3 has 17 residues. In DNA, the CDR3 is TGTGCCAGCAGAGTAGGCAGCGGGGGGGCCATGCGGGAGACCCAGTACTTC. Amino acids: CASRVGSGGAMRETQYF.

The chain links TRBV5-1 to TRBJ1-3; 7 bases agree with TRBD1. This CDR3 is built from 17 residues. Germline V lookup: CDR1 SGHRS, CDR2 YFSETQ. V lost 0 bases, J lost 0 bases, and 6 bases stayed unmatched. CDR3 amino acids: CASSLEVQGRSGNTIYF. The CDR3 coding sequence is TGCGCCAGCAGCTTGGAGGTACAGGGGCGCTCTGGAAACACCATATATTTT.

This chain uses TRBV18 with TRBJ2-7; 8 bases map to TRBD2. The ends lost 4 bases at V and 2 bases at J; junction bases unmatched: 10. In germline, CDR1 is KGHSH, CDR2 LQKENI. The CDR3 contains 16 residues. The CDR3 loop is CASSRSRGGGPYEQYF. The CDR3 DNA is TGTGCCAGCTCACGGAGTCGGGGGGGAGGACCCTACGAGCAGTACTTC.

This clone was picked up one time. This chain connects TRBV18 to TRBJ1-6, with 8 bases lining up with TRBD1. J lost 5 bases, V lost 0 bases, and 0 bases had no gene match. Germline lookup yields CDR1 KGHSH and CDR2 LQKENI. This CDR3 has 15 amino acids. The CDR3 sequence: CASSPPTGDNSPLHF. The CDR3 DNA reads TGTGCCAGCTCACCACCGACAGGGGATAATTCACCCCTCCACTTT.

The CDR3 reads CASTGGYGTDTQYF. The CDR3 DNA reads as TGTGCCAGCACCGGGGGTTATGGCACAGATACGCAGTATTTT. V gene TRBV2 combines with J gene TRBJ2-3; D is possibly TRBD2 (6 bases). The V and J ends lost 7 bases and 1 base respectively, with 12 bases between them. From germline, CDR1 is SNHLY and CDR2 FYNNEI. The CDR3 totals 14 residues. Based on the CDR3 plus reference TRBV2 and TRBJ2-3, the full variable domain is EPEVTQTPSHQVTQMGQEVILRCVPISNHLYFYWYRQILGQKVEFLVSFYNNEISEKSEIFDDQFSVERPDGSNFTLKIRSTKLEDSAMYFCASTGGYGTDTQYFGPGTRLTVL.

This sequence joins TRBV18 and TRBJ2-2, with a tentative D call TRBD2 (6 bases). The CDR3 is made up of 20 amino acids. Trimming took 5 bases from V and 1 from J, leaving 26 bases between them. CDR1 is KGHSH and CDR2 is LQKENI in the germline V gene. CDR3 in DNA: TGTGCCAGCTCAAAAGTCAGGTTAGGACGACTAGGACGGAACACCGGGGAGCTGTTTTTT. Its protein product is CASSKVRLGRLGRNTGELFF.

This chain links TRBV7-2 with TRBJ1-6, with TRBD1 as a possible D gene (5 bases). The CDR3 loop spans 13 amino acids. V shed 3 bases and J shed 13 bases, with 13 bases lying between them. From germline, CDR1 is SGHTA and CDR2 FQGNSA. CDR3 bases: TGTGCCAGCAGCTTCTCAGGGTTATCGCCCCTCCACTTT. It translates to CASSFSGLSPLHF. Variable domain in full (rest from reference TRBV7-2 and TRBJ1-6): GAGVSQSPSNKVTEKGKDVELRCDPISGHTALYWYRQSLGQGLEFLIYFQGNSAPDKSGLPSDRFSAERTGGSVSTLTIQRTQQEDSAVYLCASSFSGLSPLHFGNGTRLTVT.

The gene calls are TRBV18 and TRBJ1-2; TRBD1 aligns across 10 bases. V dropped 2 bases and J dropped 2; count of bases not matched to a gene: 5. The CDR3 is made up of 16 amino acids. Germline V gene data show CDR1 as KGHSH and CDR2 as LQKENI. CDR3 sequence: CASSPETGGLNYGYTF. In nucleotides, the CDR3 is TGTGCCAGCTCACCAGAGACAGGGGGCCTGAACTATGGCTACACCTTC. The full variable domain, in which reference TRBV18 and TRBJ1-2 provide the parts outside the CDR3, is NAGVMQNPRHLVRRRGQEARLRCSPMKGHSHVYWYRQLPEEGLKFMVYLQKENIIDESGMPKERFSAEFPKEGPSILRIQQVVRGDSAAYFCASSPETGGLNYGYTFGSGTRLTVV.

The V call is TRBV10-2, the J call TRBJ2-2; TRBD1 agrees at 7 bases. After removal of 6 bases from V and 6 bases from J, the junction contained 13 bases not matched to a gene. The CDR3 runs 16 residues. Germline assignment: CDR1 WSHSY and CDR2 SAAADI. CDR3 nucleotide sequence: TGCGCCAGCAGACATGGACAGGTAGTATTCTCCGGGGAGCTGTTTTTT. It yields the protein CASRHGQVVFSGELFF.

This chain links TRBV5-1 with TRBJ2-3; D is unclear. CDR3 length: 14 amino acids. The germline V and J ends were trimmed by 1 base and 0 bases, with 6 bases remaining between them. The germline gives CDR1 SGHRS, CDR2 YFSETQ. This CDR3 is CASSLITSTDTQYF. The CDR3 nucleotides are TGCGCCAGCAGCTTGATAACAAGCACAGATACGCAGTATTTT.

The V call is TRBV18, the J call TRBJ1-1; 9 nucleotides line up with TRBD1. The germline gives CDR1 KGHSH, CDR2 LQKENI. V gave up 5 bases and J gave up 4 bases; unmatched junction bases: 8. The CDR3 is 15 residues long. The CDR3 here is CASSLLQGAGTEAFF. The CDR3 DNA is TGTGCCAGCTCATTACTACAGGGGGCTGGCACTGAAGCTTTCTTT.

The CDR3, as DNA: TGTGCCAGCAGTGAAGCCGGACTCCGTTATACGCAGTATTTT. Translating gives CASSEAGLRYTQYF. The chain joins TRBV6-1 to TRBJ2-3, with D perhaps matching TRBD2 (5 bases). The ends were cut back, 0 bases at V and 7 bases at J, with 11 bases in the middle. Germline CDR1 MNHNS, CDR2 SASEGT. The CDR3 runs 14 residues.

By share of the sample, this clone is medium-sized (0.01 to 0.1%). This chain uses TRBV5-1 with TRBJ1-2; the match to TRBD1 covers 9 bases. CDR1 and CDR2 from the germline V gene are SGHRS and YFSETQ. This CDR3 is 15 amino acids long. The V segment lost 6 bases and the J segment 3 bases; nucleotides outside the gene matches: 9. In DNA form, the CDR3 reads TGCGCCAGCACCACAGGGGGCAGGGAGGACTATGGCTACACCTTC. Translation gives CASTTGGREDYGYTF.

By sample share, this clone is medium-sized. This chain links TRBV27 with TRBJ1-6, with D possibly matching TRBD1 (5 bases). Germline V lookup: CDR1 MNHEY, CDR2 SMNVEV (reference sequence). The CDR3 has 15 amino acids. Trimming pared 5 bases from V and 7 bases from J, leaving 15 bases between. The CDR3, as DNA: TGTGCCAGCAGTCTTCGGGACTTAGTCAATTCACCCCTCCACTTT. This gives the protein CASSLRDLVNSPLHF.

The rearrangement uses TRBV15 and TRBJ1-6; 9 bases map to TRBD1. V was clipped by 0 bases and J by 7 bases; unmatched bases: 1. The CDR3 runs 15 residues. Germline V gene data show CDR1 as LNHNV and CDR2 as YYDKDF (reference sequence). The CDR3 DNA sequence: TGTGCCACCAGCAGAGAAGGACAGGGGAATTCACCCCTCCACTTT. This translates into CATSREGQGNSPLHF.

The chain is built from TRBV6-6 and TRBJ1-2; D is uncertain. Trimming took 6 bases from V and 1 from J, leaving 12 bases between them. This CDR3 comprises 14 residues. Germline assignment: CDR1 MNHNY and CDR2 SVGAGI (reference sequence). The CDR3 DNA reads TGTGCCAGCAGCCGCGGTCGGGATAACTATGGCTACACCTTC. It is translated as CASSRGRDNYGYTF.

The chain employs TRBV7-8 and TRBJ2-6; 10 nucleotides match TRBD2. The CDR3 extends over 17 amino acids. Germline V gene lookup returns CDR1 SGHVS and CDR2 FQNEAQ. J lost 3 bases, V lost 5 bases, and 7 bases had no gene match. The CDR3 reads CASSPLAGGFGANVLTF. CDR3 DNA: TGTGCCAGCAGCCCTTTAGCGGGGGGTTTTGGGGCCAACGTCCTGACTTTC.

The chain uses TRBV4-3 and TRBJ1-1, with TRBD1 matching over 10 bases. Germline CDR1 LGHNA, CDR2 YSLEER. This CDR3 contains 16 residues. The ends lost 1 base at V and 1 base at J; junction bases unmatched: 3. The CDR3 loop is CASSQADRGRNTEAFF. In nucleotides, the CDR3 is TGCGCCAGCAGCCAAGCCGACAGGGGGCGGAACACTGAAGCTTTCTTT.

V is TRBV6-6 and J is TRBJ1-1; D perhaps matches TRBD1 (6 bases). V was trimmed by 7 bases and J by 6 bases, leaving 21 bases between them. CDR1 and CDR2 from the germline V gene are MNHNY and SVGAGI (reference sequence). This CDR3 has 15 amino acids. CDR3 DNA: TGTGCCAGCATCTACCCCAGGGGCGTTTGGTCTGAAGCTTTCTTT. Protein: CASIYPRGVWSEAFF.

This sequence joins TRBV27 and TRBJ1-2; 9 nucleotides line up with TRBD1. J gave up 4 bases and V 5 bases, and 8 bases lay outside the gene matches. Germline-derived CDR1 and CDR2 are MNHEY and SMNVEV (reference sequence). CDR3 size: 15 residues. The CDR3 coding sequence is TGTGCCAGCAGTAGGAACAGGGGGCCTGGCTATGGCTACACCTTC. Protein: CASSRNRGPGYGYTF.

The chain combines TRBV7-2 with TRBJ2-3; D is uncertain. V gave up 5 bases and J gave up 1 base, with 13 bases separating them. This CDR3 has 15 amino acids. Looked up from germline, CDR1 is SGHTA and CDR2 is FQGNSA. The CDR3 sequence: CASSLFTSGTDTQYF. DNA for the CDR3: TGTGCCAGCAGCCTATTTACCAGCGGCACAGATACGCAGTATTTT.

Remarks on this clone: One junction end disagrees with the germline gene, perhaps due to a read error. V usage is TRBV9 and J usage is TRBJ1-1; 8 bases match TRBD1. Germline CDR1 SGDLS, CDR2 YYNGEE. The CDR3 runs to 14 residues. This CDR3 is CASSGGQGVSEAFF. As DNA, the CDR3 is TGTGCCAGCAGCGGCGGACAGGGCGTATCTGAGGCTTTCTTT.

CDR3 sequence: CASTPTGNTGELFF. For the CDR3, the DNA is TGTGCCAGCACTCCGACAGGGAACACCGGGGAGCTGTTTTTT. The genes are TRBV6-6 and TRBJ2-2, with a tentative D call TRBD1 (6 bases). The germline V gene has CDR1 MNHNY and CDR2 SVGAGI (reference sequence). This CDR3 contains 14 residues. Trimming removed 7 bases at V and 1 base at J, with 10 bases between.

The V and J genes are TRBV11-1 and TRBJ1-6; 8 positions match TRBD1. Trimming cost V 3 bases and J 6 bases; bases outside gene matches: 7. Per germline, CDR1 SGHAT and CDR2 FQDESV (reference sequence). The CDR3 totals 16 residues. The CDR3 loop reads CASSFRGQGSNSPLHF. CDR3 coding DNA: TGTGCCAGCAGCTTCCGCGGACAGGGTAGTAATTCACCCCTCCACTTT. The full variable domain, completed using reference TRBV11-1 and TRBJ1-6, is EAEVAQSPRYKITEKSQAVAFWCDPISGHATLYWYRQILGQGPELLVQFQDESVVDDSQLPKDRFSAERLKGVDSTLKIQPAELGDSAMYLCASSFRGQGSNSPLHFGNGTRLTVT.

This clone has just a few counts. V usage is TRBV7-2 and J usage is TRBJ2-7; 8 bases are a match to TRBD2. CDR1 and CDR2 from the germline V gene are SGHTA and FQGNSA. This CDR3 contains 14 residues. V dropped 3 bases and J dropped 0; count of bases not matched to a gene: 1. The CDR3, as DNA: TGTGCCAGCAGCTTCCGGGGGGGCTCCTACGAGCAGTACTTC. Translated, it gives CASSFRGGSYEQYF.